There are many counts of the clone carrying this T cell receptor beta chain. MiXCR was run by TCRdb on the 5' RACE reads, yielding one entry per CDR3 protein. The sample holds 100,000 or so distinct CDR3 sequences, under 9% seen once. The data were taken from a study of T cells after yellow fever vaccination. Across the whole study: The authors prepared low-cell-number fractions using SMART-Seq v4 Ultra Low Input.

Broader study findings: Weaker, the secondary response peaked sooner, at day 5 versus 15. Few clonotypes appeared in both CD4 and CD8 compartments. Contaminants from the bulk population, in the form of abundant clonotypes, could be found in FACS-sorted repertoires.

The sequencing here drew on CD8+ T cells not binding an NS4B(214-222) dextramer, sorted from PBMCs, taken roughly 14 days after the first yellow fever vaccination. The origin of this receptor is a young man who received the YFV17D yellow fever vaccine.

CDR3 DNA sequence: TGTGCCAGCTCACCCTCGGTGGGGGGCGTCGCAACTAATGAAAAACTGTTTTTT. This translates into CASSPSVGGVATNEKLFF. The V and J genes are TRBV18 and TRBJ1-4; tentative D call: TRBD1 (6 bases). Germline loops: CDR1 KGHSH, CDR2 LQKENI. Trimming stripped 3 bases from V and 0 bases from J, with 17 bases between. This CDR3 is 18 amino acids long.